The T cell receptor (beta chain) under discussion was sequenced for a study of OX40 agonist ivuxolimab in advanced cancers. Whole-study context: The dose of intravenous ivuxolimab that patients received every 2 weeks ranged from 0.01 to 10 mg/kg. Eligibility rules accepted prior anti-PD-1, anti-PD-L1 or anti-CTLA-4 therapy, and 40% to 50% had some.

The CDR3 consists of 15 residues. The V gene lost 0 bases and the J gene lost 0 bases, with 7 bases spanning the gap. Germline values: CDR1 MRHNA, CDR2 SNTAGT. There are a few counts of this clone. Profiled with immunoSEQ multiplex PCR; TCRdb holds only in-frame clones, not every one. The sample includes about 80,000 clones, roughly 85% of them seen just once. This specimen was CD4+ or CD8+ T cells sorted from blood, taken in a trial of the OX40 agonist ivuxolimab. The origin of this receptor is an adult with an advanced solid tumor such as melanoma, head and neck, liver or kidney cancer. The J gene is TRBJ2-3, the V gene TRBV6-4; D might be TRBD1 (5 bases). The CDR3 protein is CASSDSGASTDTQYF. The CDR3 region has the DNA TGTGCCAGCAGTGACTCTGGGGCGAGCACAGATACGCAGTATTTT.